In its sample, the clone carrying this T cell receptor (beta chain) was seen a few times. Its antigen is as yet unknown. The data originate from a study of T cells after yellow fever vaccination. Study outcomes and limitations: Though weaker, the secondary response peaked faster, on day 5 versus 15.

Each CDR3 protein is one row after TCRdb ran MiXCR on the 5' RACE reads. The data hold 50,000 or so distinct CDR3 sequences, with approximately 7.7% observed a single time. V was pared by 1 base and J by 4 bases, with 10 bases between. This CDR3 region has 14 residues. Here the sequenced sample was CD8+ T cells sorted from PBMCs, taken on the day of the first yellow fever vaccination. The V call is TRBV12-3 or TRBV12-4, the J call TRBJ2-5, with D possibly being TRBD1 (6 bases). The origin of this receptor is a man aged 18 to 30 who received the YFV17D yellow fever vaccine. The CDR3 DNA reads TGTGCCAGCAGTTTAGTCAGGGGATTAGAGACCCAGTACTTC. It translates to CASSLVRGLETQYF.